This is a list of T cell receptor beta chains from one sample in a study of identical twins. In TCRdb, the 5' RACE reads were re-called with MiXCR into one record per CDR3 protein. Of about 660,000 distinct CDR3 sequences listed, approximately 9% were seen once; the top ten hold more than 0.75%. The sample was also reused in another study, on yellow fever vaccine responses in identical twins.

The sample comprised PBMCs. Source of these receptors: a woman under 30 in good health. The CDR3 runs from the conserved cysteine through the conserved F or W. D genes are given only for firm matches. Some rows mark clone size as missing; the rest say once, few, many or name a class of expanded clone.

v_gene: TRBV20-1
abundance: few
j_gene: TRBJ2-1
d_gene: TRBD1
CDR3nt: TGCAGTGCTAGAGATGGGGACAGGGGTTACAATGAGCAGTTCTTC
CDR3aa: CSARDGDRGYNEQFF

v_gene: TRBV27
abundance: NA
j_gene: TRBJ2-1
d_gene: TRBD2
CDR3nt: TGTGCCAGCAGTGCCCCGACTAGCGCGGTCAGTGAGCAGTTCTTC
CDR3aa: CASSAPTSAVSEQFF

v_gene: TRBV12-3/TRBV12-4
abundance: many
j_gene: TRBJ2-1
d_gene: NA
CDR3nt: TGTGCCAGCAGTTGGGTATATGAGCAGTTCTTC
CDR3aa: CASSWVYEQFF

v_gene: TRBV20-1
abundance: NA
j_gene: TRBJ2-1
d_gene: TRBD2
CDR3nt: TGCAGTGCTAGAGTCGGGACTAGCGGGAACAATGAGCAGTTCTTC
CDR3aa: CSARVGTSGNNEQFF

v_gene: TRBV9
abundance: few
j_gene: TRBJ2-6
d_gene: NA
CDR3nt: TGTGCCAGCAGCGTCAGGGTCGCCGGGGCCAACGTCCTGACTTTC
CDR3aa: CASSVRVAGANVLTF

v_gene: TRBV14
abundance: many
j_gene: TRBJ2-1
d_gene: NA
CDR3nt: TGTGCCAGCAGCCGATGGTACAATGAGCAGTTCTTC
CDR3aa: CASSRWYNEQFF

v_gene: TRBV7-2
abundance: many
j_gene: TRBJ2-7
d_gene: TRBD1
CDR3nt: TGTGCCAGCAGCCTAAGGACAGGGAACGAGCAGTACTTC
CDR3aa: CASSLRTGNEQYF

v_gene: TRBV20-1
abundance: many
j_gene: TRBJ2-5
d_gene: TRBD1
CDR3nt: TGCAGTGCTAGAGTCCTGGGACAGCCAAGAATGGTACAAGAGACCCAGTACTTC
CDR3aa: CSARVLGQPRMVQETQYF

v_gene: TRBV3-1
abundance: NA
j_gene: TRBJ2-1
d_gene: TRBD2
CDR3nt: TGTGCCAGCAGCCACGTGACTAGCGGGAGGGCCGTAGTAATCTTC
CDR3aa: CASSHVTSGRAVVIF

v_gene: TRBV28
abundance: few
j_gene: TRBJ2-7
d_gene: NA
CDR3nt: TGTGCCAGCAGTTTTAGGGGGTCTACCGCAATAATAGGTGGTTCGCACGAGCAGTACTTC
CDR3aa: CASSFRGSTAIIGGSHEQYF

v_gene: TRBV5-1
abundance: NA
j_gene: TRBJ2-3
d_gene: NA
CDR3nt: TGCGCCAGCAGCTTGGGACAGAGAACAGATACGCAGTATTTT
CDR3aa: CASSLGQRTDTQYF

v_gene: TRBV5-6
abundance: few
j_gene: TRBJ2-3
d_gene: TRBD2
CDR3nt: TGTGCCAGCAGATCTGCTCGGGGGGGATTCGCACGGGGGGAAGATACGCAGTATTTT
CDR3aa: CASRSARGGFARGEDTQYF

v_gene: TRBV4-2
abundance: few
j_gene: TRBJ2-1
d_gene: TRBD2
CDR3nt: TGTGCCAGCAGCCAAGTATCAGCGGGGAAGGATGAGCAGTTCTTC
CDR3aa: CASSQVSAGKDEQFF

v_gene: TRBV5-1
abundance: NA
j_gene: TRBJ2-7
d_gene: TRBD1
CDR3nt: TGCGCCAGCAGCACGTGGACAGGCTACGAGCAGTACTTC
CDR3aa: CASSTWTGYEQYF

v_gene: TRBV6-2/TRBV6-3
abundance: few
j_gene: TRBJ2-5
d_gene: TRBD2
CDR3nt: TGTGCCAGCAGTTTCGGGACTAGCGGCCCATTCGTGGAGACCCAGTACTTC
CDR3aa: CASSFGTSGPFVETQYF

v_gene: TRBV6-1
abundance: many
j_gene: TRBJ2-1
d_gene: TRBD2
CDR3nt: TGTGCCAGCATAGCGGGGGCCGTGGGGTCCTACAATGAGCAGTTCTTC
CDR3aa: CASIAGAVGSYNEQFF

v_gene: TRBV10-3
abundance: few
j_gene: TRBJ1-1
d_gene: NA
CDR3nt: TGTGCCATCAGTGAAACGGGGATGGCTGAAGCTTTCTTT
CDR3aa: CAISETGMAEAFF

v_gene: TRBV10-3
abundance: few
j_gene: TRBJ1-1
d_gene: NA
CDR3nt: TGTGCCATCAACGAGGGAATCGGGTTTAACACTGAAGCTTTCTTT
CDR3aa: CAINEGIGFNTEAFF

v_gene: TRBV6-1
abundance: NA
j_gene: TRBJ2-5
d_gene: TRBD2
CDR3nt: TGTGCCAGCAGTCCTAGCGGGGGGGCGAAGACCCAGTACTTC
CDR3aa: CASSPSGGAKTQYF

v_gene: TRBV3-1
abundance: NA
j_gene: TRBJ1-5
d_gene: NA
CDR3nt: TGTGCCAGCAGCCTGCAGGGCTCGGCCCAGCATTTT
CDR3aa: CASSLQGSAQHF

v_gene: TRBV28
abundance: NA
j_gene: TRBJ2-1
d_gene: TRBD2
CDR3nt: TGTGCCAGCGGTTCTAGCGGGAGCCCCAATGAGCAGTTCTTC
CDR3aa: CASGSSGSPNEQFF

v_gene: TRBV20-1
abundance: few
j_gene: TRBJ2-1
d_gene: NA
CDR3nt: TGCAGTGCTAGGGCATTTAGGGACGTAGATGAGCAGTTCTTC
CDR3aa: CSARAFRDVDEQFF

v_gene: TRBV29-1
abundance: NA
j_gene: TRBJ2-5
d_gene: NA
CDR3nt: TGCAGCGCCGGTCGAGGGTCGGAGACCCAGTACTTC
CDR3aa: CSAGRGSETQYF

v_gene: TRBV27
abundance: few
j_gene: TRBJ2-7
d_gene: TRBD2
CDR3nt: TGTGCCAGCAGTTTTCACACAGCGGGGGGAACCTACGAGCAGTACTTC
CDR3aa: CASSFHTAGGTYEQYF

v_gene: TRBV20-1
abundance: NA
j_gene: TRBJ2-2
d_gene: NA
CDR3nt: TGCAGTGCTAGAGATGGAGTAGCGGAGAACACCGGGGAGCTGTTTTTT
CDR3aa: CSARDGVAENTGELFF

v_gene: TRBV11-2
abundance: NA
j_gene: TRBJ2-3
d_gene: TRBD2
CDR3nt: TGTGCCAGCAGCTTACTGACGGGAGGGATAACAGATACGCAGTATTTT
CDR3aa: CASSLLTGGITDTQYF

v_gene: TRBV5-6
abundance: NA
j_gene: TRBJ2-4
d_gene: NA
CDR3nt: TGTGCCAGCAGACCTTCGGGGGCCAAAAACATTCAGTACTTC
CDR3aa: CASRPSGAKNIQYF

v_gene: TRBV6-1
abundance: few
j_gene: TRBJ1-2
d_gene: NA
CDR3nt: TGTGCCAGCACGCCAGACCCTAACTATGGCTACACCTTC
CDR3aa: CASTPDPNYGYTF

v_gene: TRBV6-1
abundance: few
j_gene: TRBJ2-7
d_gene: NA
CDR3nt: TGTGCCAGCAGATCCTACACCCGGGACGGACCCTACGAGCAGTACTTC
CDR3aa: CASRSYTRDGPYEQYF

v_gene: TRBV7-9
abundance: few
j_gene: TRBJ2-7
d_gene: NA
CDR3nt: TGTGCCAGCACCCCTTCTTGGGACTCCTACGAGCAGTACTTC
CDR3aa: CASTPSWDSYEQYF

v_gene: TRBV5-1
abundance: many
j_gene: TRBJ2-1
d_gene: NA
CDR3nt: TGCGCCAGCAGCTTGAATCTAGACCCCAATGAGCAGTTCTTC
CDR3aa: CASSLNLDPNEQFF

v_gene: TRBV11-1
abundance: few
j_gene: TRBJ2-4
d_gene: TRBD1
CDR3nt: TGTGCCAGCAGCTCGTCCCGGGACAGGGGGCAATTCAATAGGGACATTCAGTACTTC
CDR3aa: CASSSSRDRGQFNRDIQYF

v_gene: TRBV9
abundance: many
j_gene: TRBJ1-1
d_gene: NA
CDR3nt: TGTGCCAGCAGCGTAGGCGGAAAGAACACTGAAGCTTTCTTT
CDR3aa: CASSVGGKNTEAFF

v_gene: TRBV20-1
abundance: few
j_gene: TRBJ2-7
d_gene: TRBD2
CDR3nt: TGCAGTGCCATAATCCCGGGACTAGCTAACGAGCAGTACTTC
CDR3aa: CSAIIPGLANEQYF

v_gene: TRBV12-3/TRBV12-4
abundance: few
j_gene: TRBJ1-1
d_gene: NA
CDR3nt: TGTGCCAGCAGTTTGCACGGGGCTCCCAACACTGAAGCTTTCTTT
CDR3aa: CASSLHGAPNTEAFF

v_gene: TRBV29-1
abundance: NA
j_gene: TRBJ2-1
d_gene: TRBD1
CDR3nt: TGCAGCGTTGAAGACCCCGGACAGGGGAACGATGAGCAGTTCTTC
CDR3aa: CSVEDPGQGNDEQFF

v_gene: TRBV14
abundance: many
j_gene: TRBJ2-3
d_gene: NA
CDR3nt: TGTGCCAGCAGCCAAGGAGGTAGCACAGATACGCAGTATTTT
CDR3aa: CASSQGGSTDTQYF

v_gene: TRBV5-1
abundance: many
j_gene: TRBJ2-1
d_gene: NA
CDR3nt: TGCGCCAGCATCGGGAGCTCCTACAATGAGCAGTTCTTC
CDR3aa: CASIGSSYNEQFF

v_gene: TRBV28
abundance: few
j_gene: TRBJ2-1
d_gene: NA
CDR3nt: TGTGCCAGCATCGGCGGACCGAATGAGCAGTTCTTC
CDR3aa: CASIGGPNEQFF

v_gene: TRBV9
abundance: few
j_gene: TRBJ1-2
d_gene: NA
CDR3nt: TGTGCCAGCAGCGTGGACGGAAATAACTATGGCTACACCTTC
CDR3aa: CASSVDGNNYGYTF

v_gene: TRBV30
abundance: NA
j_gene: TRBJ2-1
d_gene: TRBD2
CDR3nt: TGTGCCTGGGGACTAGCGGGGGGGCATGAGCAGTTCTTC
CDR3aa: CAWGLAGGHEQFF

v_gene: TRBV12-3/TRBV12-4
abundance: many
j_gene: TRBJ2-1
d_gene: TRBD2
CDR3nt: TGTGCCAGCAGTTTTATTTTAGGCGGGAGAGGTGAGCAGTTCTTC
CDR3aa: CASSFILGGRGEQFF

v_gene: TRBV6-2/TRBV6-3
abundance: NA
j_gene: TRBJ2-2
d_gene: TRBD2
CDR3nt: TGTGCCAGCAGTCCGGGACTAGCGGTACTGAACACCGGGGAGCTGTTTTTT
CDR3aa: CASSPGLAVLNTGELFF

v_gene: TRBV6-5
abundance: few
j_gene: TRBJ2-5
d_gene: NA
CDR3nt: TGTGCCAGCAGTTACGGAGTCGGGGGCCTCGTTCAAGAGACCCAGTACTTC
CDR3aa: CASSYGVGGLVQETQYF

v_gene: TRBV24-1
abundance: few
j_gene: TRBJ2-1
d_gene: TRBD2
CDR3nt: TGTGCCACCAGTGATTCTATTACTAGCGATGAGCAGTTCTTC
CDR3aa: CATSDSITSDEQFF

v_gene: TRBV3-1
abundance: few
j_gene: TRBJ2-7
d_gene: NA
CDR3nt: TGTGCCAGCAGCCAAGACCCCAACTATAAATCCTACGAGCAGTACTTC
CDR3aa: CASSQDPNYKSYEQYF

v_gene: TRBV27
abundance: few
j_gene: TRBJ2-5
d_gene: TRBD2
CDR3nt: TGTGCCAGCAGTCCTCGTGCTAGCGGGAGAGGTGCGAAAGAGACCCAGTACTTC
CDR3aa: CASSPRASGRGAKETQYF

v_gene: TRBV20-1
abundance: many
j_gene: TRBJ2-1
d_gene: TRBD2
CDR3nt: TGCAGTGCTAGGGAACCCGGGACTAGCGGGTTGAATGAGCAGTTCTTC
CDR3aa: CSAREPGTSGLNEQFF

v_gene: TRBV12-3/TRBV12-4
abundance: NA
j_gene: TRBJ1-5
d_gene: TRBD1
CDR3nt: TGTGCCAGCAGTTTAGACGGACAGGGGTTTAGCAATCAGCCCCAGCATTTT
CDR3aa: CASSLDGQGFSNQPQHF

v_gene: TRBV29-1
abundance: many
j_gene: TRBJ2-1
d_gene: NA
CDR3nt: TGCAGCGTGCCCCCCTCAAGCTCCTACAATGAGCAGTTCTTC
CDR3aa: CSVPPSSSYNEQFF

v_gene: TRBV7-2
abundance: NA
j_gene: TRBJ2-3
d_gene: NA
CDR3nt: TGTGCCAGCAGCTCAAGACTAGGGGGCACAGATACGCAGTATTTT
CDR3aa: CASSSRLGGTDTQYF

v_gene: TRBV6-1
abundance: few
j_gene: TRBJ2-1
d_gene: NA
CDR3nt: TGTGCCAGCAAAGGCGGAACCCTCTACAATGAGCAGTTCTTC
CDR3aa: CASKGGTLYNEQFF

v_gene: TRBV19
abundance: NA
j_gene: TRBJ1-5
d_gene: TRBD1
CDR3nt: TGTGCCAGTAGTACGACAGGGCATAGCAATCAGCCCCAGCATTTT
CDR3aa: CASSTTGHSNQPQHF

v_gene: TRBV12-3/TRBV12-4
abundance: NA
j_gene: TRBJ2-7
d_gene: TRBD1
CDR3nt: TGTGCCAGCAGCCCGGGACAGGGTTATCGGGAGCAGTACTTC
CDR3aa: CASSPGQGYREQYF

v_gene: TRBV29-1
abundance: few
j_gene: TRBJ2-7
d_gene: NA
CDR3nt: TGCAGCGTTGGGGAGGACAGGACCTACGAGCAGTACTTC
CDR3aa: CSVGEDRTYEQYF